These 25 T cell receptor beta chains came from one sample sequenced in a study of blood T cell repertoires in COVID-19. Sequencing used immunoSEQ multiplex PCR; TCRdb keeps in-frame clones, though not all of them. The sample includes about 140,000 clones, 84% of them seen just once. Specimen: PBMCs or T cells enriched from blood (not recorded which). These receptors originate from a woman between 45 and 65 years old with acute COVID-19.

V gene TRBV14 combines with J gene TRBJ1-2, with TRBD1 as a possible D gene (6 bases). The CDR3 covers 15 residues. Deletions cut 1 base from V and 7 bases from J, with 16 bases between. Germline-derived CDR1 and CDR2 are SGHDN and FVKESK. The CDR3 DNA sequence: TGTGCCAGCAGCCAAGGCCTCAGAGGGGGACGTGGCTACACCTTC. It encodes CASSQGLRGGRGYTF.

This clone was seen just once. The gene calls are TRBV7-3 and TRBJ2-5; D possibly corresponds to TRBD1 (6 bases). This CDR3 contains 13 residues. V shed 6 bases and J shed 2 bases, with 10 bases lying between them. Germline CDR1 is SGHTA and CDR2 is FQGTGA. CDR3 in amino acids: CASSYGQQETQYF. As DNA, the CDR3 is TGTGCCAGCAGTTATGGACAGCAAGAGACCCAGTACTTC.

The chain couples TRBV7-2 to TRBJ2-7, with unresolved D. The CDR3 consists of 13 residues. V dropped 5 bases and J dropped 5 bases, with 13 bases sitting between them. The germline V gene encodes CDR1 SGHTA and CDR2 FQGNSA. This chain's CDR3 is CASSATLLDEQYF. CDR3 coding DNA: TGTGCCAGCAGCGCTACCCTTCTCGACGAGCAGTACTTC.

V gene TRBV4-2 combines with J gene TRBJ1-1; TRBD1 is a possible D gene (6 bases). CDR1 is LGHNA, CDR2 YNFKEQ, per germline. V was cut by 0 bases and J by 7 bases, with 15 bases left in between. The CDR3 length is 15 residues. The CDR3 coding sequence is TGTGCCAGCAGCCAAGATAGCGGGGGCCCCGATGAAGCTTTCTTT. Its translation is CASSQDSGGPDEAFF.

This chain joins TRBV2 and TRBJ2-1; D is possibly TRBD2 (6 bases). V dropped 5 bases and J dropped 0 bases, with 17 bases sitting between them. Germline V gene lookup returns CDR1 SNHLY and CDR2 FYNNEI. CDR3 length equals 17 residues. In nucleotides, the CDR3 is TGTGCCAGCAGTCCTCCGGGACTCCTAAGCTCCTACAATGAGCAGTTCTTC. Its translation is CASSPPGLLSSYNEQFF.

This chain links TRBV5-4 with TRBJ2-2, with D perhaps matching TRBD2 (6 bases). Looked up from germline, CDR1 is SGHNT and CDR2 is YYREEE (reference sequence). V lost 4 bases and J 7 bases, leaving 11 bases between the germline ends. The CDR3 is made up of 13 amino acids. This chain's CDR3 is CASSGGLYGELFF. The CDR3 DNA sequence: TGTGCCAGCAGCGGGGGACTTTACGGGGAGCTGTTTTTT.

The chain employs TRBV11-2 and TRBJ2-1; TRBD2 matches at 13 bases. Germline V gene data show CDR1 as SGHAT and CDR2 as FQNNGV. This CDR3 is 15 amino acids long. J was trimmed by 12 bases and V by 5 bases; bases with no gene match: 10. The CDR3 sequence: CASSLGLAGPSGQFF. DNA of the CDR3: TGTGCCAGCAGCCTGGGACTAGCGGGGCCCTCCGGGCAGTTCTTC.

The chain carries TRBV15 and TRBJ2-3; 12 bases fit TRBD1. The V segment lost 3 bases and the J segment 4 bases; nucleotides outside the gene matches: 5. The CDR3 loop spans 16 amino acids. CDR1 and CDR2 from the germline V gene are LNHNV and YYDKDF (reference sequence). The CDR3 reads CATSRGTGGRADTQYF. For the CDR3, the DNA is TGTGCCACCAGCAGGGGGACAGGGGGCCGCGCAGATACGCAGTATTTT.

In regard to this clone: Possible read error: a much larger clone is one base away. Here the CDR3 DNA reads TGTGTCAGCTCACCAAACCCGGCCGGGGAGCTGTTTTTT. Translating it yields CVSSPNPAGELFF. This chain links TRBV18 with TRBJ2-2; unclear D gene. Germline lookup yields CDR1 KGHSH and CDR2 LQKENI. CDR3 length: 13 amino acids.

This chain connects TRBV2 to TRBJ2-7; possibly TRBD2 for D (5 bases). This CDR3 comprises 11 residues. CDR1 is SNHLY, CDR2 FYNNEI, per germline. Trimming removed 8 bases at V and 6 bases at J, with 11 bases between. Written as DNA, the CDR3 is TGTGCCAGCTCCGAGGGTGGCGAGCAGTACTTC. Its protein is CASSEGGEQYF.

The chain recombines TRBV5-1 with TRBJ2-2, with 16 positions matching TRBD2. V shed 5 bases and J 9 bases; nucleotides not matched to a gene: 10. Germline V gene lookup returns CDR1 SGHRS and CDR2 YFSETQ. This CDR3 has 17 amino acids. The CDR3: CASSPDGTSGRARELFF. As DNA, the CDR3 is TGCGCCAGCAGTCCCGACGGGACTAGCGGGAGGGCTAGGGAGCTGTTTTTT.

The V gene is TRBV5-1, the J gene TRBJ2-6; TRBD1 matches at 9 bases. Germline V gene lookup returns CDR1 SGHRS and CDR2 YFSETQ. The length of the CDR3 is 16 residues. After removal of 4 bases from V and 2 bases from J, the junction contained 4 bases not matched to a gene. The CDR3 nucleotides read TGCGCCAGCAGCAGGTGGGACAGGGCTGGGGCCAACGTCCTGACTTTC. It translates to CASSRWDRAGANVLTF.

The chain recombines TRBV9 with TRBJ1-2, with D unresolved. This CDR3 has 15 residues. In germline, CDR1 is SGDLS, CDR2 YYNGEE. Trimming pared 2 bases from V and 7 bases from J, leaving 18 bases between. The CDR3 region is CASSVLGVGAIGYTF. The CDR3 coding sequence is TGTGCCAGCAGCGTCCTGGGTGTGGGAGCTATTGGCTACACCTTC.

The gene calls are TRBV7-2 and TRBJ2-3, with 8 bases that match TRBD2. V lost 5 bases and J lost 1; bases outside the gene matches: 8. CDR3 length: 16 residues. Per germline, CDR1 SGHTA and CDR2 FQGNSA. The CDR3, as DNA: TGTGCCAGCAGCCCAGGCCGGGGGGGGCGCACAGATACGCAGTATTTT. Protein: CASSPGRGGRTDTQYF.

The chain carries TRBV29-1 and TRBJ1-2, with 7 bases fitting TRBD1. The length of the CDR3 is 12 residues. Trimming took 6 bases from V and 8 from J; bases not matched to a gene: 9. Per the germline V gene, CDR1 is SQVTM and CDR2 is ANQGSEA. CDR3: CSVPTGDNGYTF. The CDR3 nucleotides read TGCAGCGTGCCTACAGGGGATAACGGCTACACCTTC. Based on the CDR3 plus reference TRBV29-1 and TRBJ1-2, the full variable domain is SAVISQKPSRDICQRGTSLTIQCQVDSQVTMMFWYRQQPGQSLTLIATANQGSEATYESGFVIDKFPISRPNLTFSTLTVSNMSPEDSSIYLCSVPTGDNGYTFGSGTRLTVV.

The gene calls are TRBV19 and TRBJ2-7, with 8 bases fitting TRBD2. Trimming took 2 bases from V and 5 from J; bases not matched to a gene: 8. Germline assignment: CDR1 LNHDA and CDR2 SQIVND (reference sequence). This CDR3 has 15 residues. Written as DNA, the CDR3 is TGTGCCAGTAGTATACAGAGCGGGAGTCACCACGAGCAGTACTTC. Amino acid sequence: CASSIQSGSHHEQYF. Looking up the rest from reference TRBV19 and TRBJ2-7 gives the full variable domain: DGGITQSPKYLFRKEGQNVTLSCEQNLNHDAMYWYRQDPGQGLRLIYYSQIVNDFQKGDIAEGYSVSREKKESFPLTVTSAQKNPTAFYLCASSIQSGSHHEQYFGPGTRLTVT.

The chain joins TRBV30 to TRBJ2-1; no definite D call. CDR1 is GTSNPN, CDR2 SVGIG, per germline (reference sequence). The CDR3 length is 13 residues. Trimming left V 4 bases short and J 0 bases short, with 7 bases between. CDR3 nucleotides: TGTGCCTGGAAACTATACTCCTACAATGAGCAGTTCTTC. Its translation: CAWKLYSYNEQFF.

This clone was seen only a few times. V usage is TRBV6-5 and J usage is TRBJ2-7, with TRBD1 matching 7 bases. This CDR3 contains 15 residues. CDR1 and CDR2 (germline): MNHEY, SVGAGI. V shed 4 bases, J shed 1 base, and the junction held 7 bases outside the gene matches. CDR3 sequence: CASSSRDRGSYEQYF. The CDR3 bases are TGTGCCAGCAGTTCCCGGGACAGAGGTTCCTACGAGCAGTACTTC.

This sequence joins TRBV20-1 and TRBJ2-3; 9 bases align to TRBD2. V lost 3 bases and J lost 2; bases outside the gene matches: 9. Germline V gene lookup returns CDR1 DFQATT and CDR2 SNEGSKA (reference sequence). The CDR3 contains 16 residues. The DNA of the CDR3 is TGCAGTGCTAGTAATCCCGCTAGCGGGGTCACAGATACGCAGTATTTT. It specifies CSASNPASGVTDTQYF.

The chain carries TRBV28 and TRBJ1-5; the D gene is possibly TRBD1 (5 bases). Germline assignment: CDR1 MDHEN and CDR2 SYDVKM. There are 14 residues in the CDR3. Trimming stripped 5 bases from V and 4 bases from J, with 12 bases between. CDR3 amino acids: CASSPGPSNQPQHF. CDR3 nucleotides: TGTGCCAGCAGTCCAGGGCCCTCTAATCAGCCCCAGCATTTT.

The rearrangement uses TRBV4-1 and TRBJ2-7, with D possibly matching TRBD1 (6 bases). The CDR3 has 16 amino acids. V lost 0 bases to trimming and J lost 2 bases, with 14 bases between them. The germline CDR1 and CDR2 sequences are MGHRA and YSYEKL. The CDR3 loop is CASSQDRTANTYEQYF. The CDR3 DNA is TGCGCCAGCAGCCAAGATCGGACAGCGAATACCTACGAGCAGTACTTC.

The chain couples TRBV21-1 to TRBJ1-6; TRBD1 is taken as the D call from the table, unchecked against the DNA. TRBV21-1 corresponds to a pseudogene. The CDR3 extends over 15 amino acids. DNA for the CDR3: TGTGCCAGCAGCGCCACAGGGACAGCTAATTCACCCCTCCACTTT. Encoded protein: CASSATGTANSPLHF.

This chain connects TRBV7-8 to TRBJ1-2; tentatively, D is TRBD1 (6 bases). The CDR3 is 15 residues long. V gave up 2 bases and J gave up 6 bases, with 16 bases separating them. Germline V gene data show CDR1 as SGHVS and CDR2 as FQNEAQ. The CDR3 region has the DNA TGTGCCAGCAGCTTAACCAAGGGACACGGAGATGGCTACACCTTC. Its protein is CASSLTKGHGDGYTF.

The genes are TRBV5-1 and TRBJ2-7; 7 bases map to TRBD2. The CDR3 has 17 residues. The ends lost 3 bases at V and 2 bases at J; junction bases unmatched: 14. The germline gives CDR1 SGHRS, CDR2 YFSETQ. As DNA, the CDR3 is TGCGCCAGCAGCTACAATCTTCTAGCGGATACTACCTACGAGCAGTACTTC. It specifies CASSYNLLADTTYEQYF.

DNA for the CDR3: TGTGCCAGCAGCCCAGCAGGGCGGGGAGGACATGAGCAGTTCTTC. It encodes CASSPAGRGGHEQFF. This chain connects TRBV28 to TRBJ2-1; possibly TRBD2 for D (6 bases). CDR3 length: 15 amino acids. Germline CDR1 MDHEN, CDR2 SYDVKM. V lost 6 bases and J 8 bases, leaving 20 bases between the germline ends.